This note documents a single T cell receptor (beta chain) sequence. This entry belongs to a study of cytomegalovirus exposure and HLA in healthy donors. The germline V gene has CDR1 LNHNV and CDR2 YYDKDF (reference sequence). CDR3 length equals 18 residues. V gave up 9 bases and J gave up 2 bases; unmatched junction bases: 16. 13 Jbeta primers and 60 Vbeta primers were used for the PCR. Per the original methods: Later, an analysis found approximately 80 million unique TCR beta chains, and roughly 10 million of these were shared. Using immunoSEQ multiplex PCR, the repertoire was profiled, and TCRdb retains in-frame clones only, with some absent. That table is the source of V, J and clone size, and D and trimming were worked out from the DNA. Of around 170,000 clones in the sample, around four fifths were seen once.

Material: PBMCs. This chain uses TRBV15 with TRBJ2-1, with 10 bases lining up with TRBD2. The receptor was derived from a woman under 30 in good health and CMV-seronegative. This chain's CDR3 is CATSGTSAGDGPYNEQFF. The CDR3 DNA is TGTGCCACTTCCGGGACTAGCGCGGGGGATGGTCCCTACAATGAGCAGTTCTTC.